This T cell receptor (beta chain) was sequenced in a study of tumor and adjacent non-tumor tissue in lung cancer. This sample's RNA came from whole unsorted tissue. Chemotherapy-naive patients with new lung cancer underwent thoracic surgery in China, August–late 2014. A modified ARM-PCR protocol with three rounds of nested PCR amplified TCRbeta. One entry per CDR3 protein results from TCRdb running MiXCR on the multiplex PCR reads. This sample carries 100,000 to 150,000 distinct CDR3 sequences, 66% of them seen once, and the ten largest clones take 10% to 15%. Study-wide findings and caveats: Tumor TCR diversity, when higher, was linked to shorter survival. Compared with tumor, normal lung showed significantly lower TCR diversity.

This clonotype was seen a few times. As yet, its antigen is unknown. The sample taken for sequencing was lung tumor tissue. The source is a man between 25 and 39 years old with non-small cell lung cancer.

CDR3 region: CATSDASRDMGYEQYF. DNA for the CDR3: TGTGCCACCAGTGATGCCTCCCGGGACATGGGCTACGAGCAGTACTTC. The V and J genes are TRBV24-1 and TRBJ2-7, with TRBD1 as a possible D gene (6 bases). Germline V CDR1 and CDR2: KGHDR, SFDVKD. Trimming pared 3 bases from V and 3 bases from J, leaving 17 bases between. There are 16 residues in the CDR3.